These T cell receptor beta chains were read from a single sample in a study of prognosis after radiotherapy for stage I lung cancer. TCRdb itself ran the multiplex PCR reads through MiXCR, one entry per CDR3 protein. The profile covers 15,000 to 20,000 distinct CDR3 sequences, with roughly 26% appearing a single time and around a fifth taken by the ten largest. The starting material was PBMCs, obtained before or after stereotactic body radiation therapy (not recorded which). Receptors were obtained from a donor over 45 with non-small cell lung cancer. Both conserved end residues are trimmed from each CDR3. Clone size is not always given. Where it is, it says once, few, many or a class for expanded clones.

>TRBV27|many|TRBJ2-7
ASSLDVNSYEQY
>TRBV7-9|many|TRBJ1-5
ASSQDSGQPQH
>TRBV6-4|-|TRBJ2-1
ATDTGTSGEYNEQF
>TRBV7-2|few|TRBJ2-7
ASSQTSGSSCEQY
>TRBV5-4|many|TRBJ2-5
ASSLVQVTPWQETQY
>TRBV20-1|medium-sized|TRBJ2-3
SARNPQGADTQY
>TRBV30|medium-sized|TRBJ2-7
AWSKQGPEY
>TRBV20-1|many|TRBJ1-5
SARRRWDQPQH
>TRBV2|many|TRBJ2-1
ASSHGTGNYEQF
>TRBV5-6|many|TRBJ2-7
ASRRTGVYEQY
>TRBV18|many|TRBJ1-5
ASSPDLLVGNQPQH
>TRBV7-9|many|TRBJ2-7
ASSQTRDREYEQY
>TRBV30|medium-sized|TRBJ1-2
AWSVGGSGYT
>TRBV30|medium-sized|TRBJ1-2
AWQTGGRNYGYT
>TRBV9|many|TRBJ2-1
ASSDRDSNEQF
>TRBV27|many|TRBJ2-7
ASSVQAGGLYEQY
>TRBV9|many|TRBJ2-3
ASSAGTGVSDTQY
>TRBV7-9|medium-sized|TRBJ2-7
ASSLRGELLDEQY
>TRBV28|many|TRBJ2-7
ASSLRGTGIYEQY
>TRBV5-5|many|TRBJ2-4
ASSLAGTGGVGIQY
>TRBV27|many|TRBJ2-7
ASSSSGGPLGEQY
>TRBV12-3/TRBV12-4|medium-sized|TRBJ2-1
ASSLGRVISEQF
>TRBV5-1|many|TRBJ2-1
ASSITGQGADWNSYNEQF
>TRBV28|many|TRBJ2-5
ASSSREETQY
>TRBV2|-|TRBJ1-6
ASTLTDNSPLH
>TRBV6-1|many|TRBJ2-3
ASTGGGILYGFTQY
>TRBV5-1|many|TRBJ2-2
ASSSPEASGSLAGELF
>TRBV6-2/TRBV6-3|many|TRBJ2-7
ASSYSPSGGDYEQY
>TRBV19|many|TRBJ1-6
ASASDRFHSPLH
>TRBV3-1|many|TRBJ2-1
ASNLAGAGNEQF
>TRBV28|many|TRBJ1-2
ASSLLIGRDYGYT
>TRBV6-1|-|TRBJ2-7
ASIPPSGTGVREQY
>TRBV20-1|many|TRBJ2-7
SADDGLALAYEQY
>TRBV19|many|TRBJ2-6
ASSISPGANVLT
>TRBV6-1|many|TRBJ2-3
ASRPQPAAYSTDTQY
>TRBV30|many|TRBJ2-7
AWRTGGFYEQY
>TRBV5-1|many|TRBJ2-1
ASSLGRSGEQF
>TRBV6-5|many|TRBJ2-7
ASSYLPGGRTYEQY
>TRBV6-4|many|TRBJ1-1
ASSNRDKGSAEAF